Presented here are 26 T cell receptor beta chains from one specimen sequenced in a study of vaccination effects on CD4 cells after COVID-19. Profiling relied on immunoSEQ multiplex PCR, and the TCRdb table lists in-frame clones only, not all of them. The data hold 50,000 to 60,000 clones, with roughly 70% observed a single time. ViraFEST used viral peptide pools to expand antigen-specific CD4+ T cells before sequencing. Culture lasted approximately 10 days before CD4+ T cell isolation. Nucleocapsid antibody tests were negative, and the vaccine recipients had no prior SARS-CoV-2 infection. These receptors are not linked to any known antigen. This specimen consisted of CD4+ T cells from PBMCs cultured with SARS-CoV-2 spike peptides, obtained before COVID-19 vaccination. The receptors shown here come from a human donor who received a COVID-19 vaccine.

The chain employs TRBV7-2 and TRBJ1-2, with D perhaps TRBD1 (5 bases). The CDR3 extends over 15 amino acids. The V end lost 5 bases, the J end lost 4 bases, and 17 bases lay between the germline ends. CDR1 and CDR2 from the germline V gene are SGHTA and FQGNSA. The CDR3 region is CASSPEVGGTYGYTF. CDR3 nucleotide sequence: TGTGCCAGCAGCCCAGAAGTGGGGGGGACCTATGGCTACACCTTC.

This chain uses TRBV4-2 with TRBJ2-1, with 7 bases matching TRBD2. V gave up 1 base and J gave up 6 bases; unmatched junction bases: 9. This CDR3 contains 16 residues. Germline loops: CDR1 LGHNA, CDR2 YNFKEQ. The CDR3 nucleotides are TGTGCCAGCAGCCAAGGGGGGAGGGCGGGCGCCAATGAGCAGTTCTTC. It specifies CASSQGGRAGANEQFF.

The chain's CDR3 is CASSRQGVQGYTF. The CDR3 DNA reads TGTGCCAGCAGTAGACAGGGGGTTCAGGGCTACACCTTC. The chain combines TRBV28 with TRBJ1-2; 9 bases are a match to TRBD1. This CDR3 has 13 amino acids. Trimming at V came to 5 bases and at J to 8 bases, leaving 6 bases not matched to a gene. The germline V gene has CDR1 MDHEN and CDR2 SYDVKM.

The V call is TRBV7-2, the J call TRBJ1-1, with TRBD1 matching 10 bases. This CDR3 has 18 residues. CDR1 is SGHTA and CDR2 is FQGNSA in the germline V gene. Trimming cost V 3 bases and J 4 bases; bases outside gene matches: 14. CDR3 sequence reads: CASSLSSGDRGWTTEAFF. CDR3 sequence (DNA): TGTGCCAGCAGCTTGAGTTCTGGGGACAGGGGTTGGACCACTGAAGCTTTCTTT.

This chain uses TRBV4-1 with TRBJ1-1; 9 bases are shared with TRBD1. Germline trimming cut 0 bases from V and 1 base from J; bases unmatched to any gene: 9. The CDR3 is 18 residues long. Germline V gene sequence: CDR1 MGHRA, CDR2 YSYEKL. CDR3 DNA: TGCGCCAGCAGCCAAGATGGGGGGACAGGGACCAGGAACACTGAAGCTTTCTTT. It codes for CASSQDGGTGTRNTEAFF.

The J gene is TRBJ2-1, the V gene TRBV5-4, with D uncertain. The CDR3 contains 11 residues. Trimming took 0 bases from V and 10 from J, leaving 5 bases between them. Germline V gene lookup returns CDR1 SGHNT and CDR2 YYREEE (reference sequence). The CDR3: CASSLAREQFF. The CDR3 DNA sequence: TGTGCCAGCAGCTTGGCGCGGGAGCAGTTCTTC.

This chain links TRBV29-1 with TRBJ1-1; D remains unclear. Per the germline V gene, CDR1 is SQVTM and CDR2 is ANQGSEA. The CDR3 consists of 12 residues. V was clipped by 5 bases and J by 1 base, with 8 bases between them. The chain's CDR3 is CSVLRPNTEAFF. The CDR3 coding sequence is TGCAGCGTTCTCCGGCCGAACACTGAAGCTTTCTTT.

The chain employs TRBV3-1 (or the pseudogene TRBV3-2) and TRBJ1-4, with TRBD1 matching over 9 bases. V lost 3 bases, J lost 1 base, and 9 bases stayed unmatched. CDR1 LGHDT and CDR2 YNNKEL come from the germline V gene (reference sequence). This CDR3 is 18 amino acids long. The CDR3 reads CASSHLQGAGKTNEKLFF. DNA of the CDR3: TGTGCCAGCAGCCACCTACAGGGGGCCGGGAAAACTAATGAAAAACTGTTTTTT.

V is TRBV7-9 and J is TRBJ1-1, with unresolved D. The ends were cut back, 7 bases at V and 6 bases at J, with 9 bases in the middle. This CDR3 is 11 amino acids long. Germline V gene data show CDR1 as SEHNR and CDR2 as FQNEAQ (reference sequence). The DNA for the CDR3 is TGTGCCAGCACCTACGACTCTGAAGCTTTCTTT. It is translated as CASTYDSEAFF.

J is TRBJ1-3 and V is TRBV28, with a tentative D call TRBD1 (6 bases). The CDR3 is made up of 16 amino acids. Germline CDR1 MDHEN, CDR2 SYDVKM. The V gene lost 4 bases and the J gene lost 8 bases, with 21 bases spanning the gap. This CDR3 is CASSSPAGGPGDTIYF. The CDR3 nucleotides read TGTGCCAGCAGTTCCCCCGCGGGGGGCCCGGGCGACACCATATATTTT.

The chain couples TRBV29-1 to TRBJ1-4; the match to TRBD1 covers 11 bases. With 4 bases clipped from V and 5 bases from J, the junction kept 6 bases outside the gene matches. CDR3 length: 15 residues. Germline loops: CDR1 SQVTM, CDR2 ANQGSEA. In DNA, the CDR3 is TGCAGCGTTGCCCGGACAGGGGGCGAAAATGAAAAACTGTTTTTT. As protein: CSVARTGGENEKLFF. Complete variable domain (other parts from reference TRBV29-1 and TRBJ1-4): SAVISQKPSRDICQRGTSLTIQCQVDSQVTMMFWYRQQPGQSLTLIATANQGSEATYESGFVIDKFPISRPNLTFSTLTVSNMSPEDSSIYLCSVARTGGENEKLFFGSGTQLSVL.

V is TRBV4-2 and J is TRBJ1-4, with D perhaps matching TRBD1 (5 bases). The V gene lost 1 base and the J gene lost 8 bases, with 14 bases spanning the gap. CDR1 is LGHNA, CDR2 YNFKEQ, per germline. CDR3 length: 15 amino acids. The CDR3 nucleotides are TGTGCCAGCAGCCAAGGTCTTCAGGGATCCGAAAAACTGTTTTTT. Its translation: CASSQGLQGSEKLFF.

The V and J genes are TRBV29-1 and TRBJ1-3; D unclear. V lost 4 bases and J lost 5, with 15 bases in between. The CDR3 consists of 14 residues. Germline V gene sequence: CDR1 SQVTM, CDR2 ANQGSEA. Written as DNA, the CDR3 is TGCAGCGTTGTATGGGCGCAGTCCCGAAACACCATATATTTT. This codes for CSVVWAQSRNTIYF.

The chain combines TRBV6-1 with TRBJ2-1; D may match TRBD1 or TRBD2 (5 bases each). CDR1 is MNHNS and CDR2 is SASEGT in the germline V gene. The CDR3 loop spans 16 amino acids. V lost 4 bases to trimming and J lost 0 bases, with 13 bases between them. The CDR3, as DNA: TGTGCCAGCAGTGTCCCGGGACCCAGCTCCTACAATGAGCAGTTCTTC. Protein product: CASSVPGPSSYNEQFF.

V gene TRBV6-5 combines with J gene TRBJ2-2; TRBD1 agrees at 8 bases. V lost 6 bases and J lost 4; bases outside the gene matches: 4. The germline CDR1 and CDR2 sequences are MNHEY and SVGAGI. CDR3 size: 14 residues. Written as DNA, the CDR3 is TGTGCCAGCAGGAAAGACAGGGGCACCGGGGAGCTGTTTTTT. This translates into CASRKDRGTGELFF.

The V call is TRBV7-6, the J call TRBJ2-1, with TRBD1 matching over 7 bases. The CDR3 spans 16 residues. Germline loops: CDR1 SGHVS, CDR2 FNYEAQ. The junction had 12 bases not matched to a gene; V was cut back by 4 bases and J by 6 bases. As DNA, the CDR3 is TGTGCCAGCAGCTCGCTCAACCGGGACAGCTTCAATGAGCAGTTCTTC. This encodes CASSSLNRDSFNEQFF. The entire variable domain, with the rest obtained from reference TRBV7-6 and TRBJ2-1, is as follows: GAGVSQSPRYKVTKRGQDVALRCDPISGHVSLYWYRQALGQGPEFLTYFNYEAQQDKSGLPNDRFSAERPEGSISTLTIQRTEQRDSAMYRCASSSLNRDSFNEQFFGPGTRLTVL.

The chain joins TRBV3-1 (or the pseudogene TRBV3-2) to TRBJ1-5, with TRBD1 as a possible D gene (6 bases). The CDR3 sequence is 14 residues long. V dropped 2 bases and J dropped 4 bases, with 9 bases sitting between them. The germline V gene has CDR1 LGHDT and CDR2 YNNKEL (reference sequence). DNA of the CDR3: TGTGCCAGCAGCCAAAGGGGGTCTAATCAGCCCCAGCATTTT. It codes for CASSQRGSNQPQHF.

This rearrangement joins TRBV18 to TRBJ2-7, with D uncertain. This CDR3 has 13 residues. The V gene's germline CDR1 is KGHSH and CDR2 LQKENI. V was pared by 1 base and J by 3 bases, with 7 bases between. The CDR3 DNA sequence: TGTGCCAGCTCACCACTATCAGGCTACGAGCAGTACTTC. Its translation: CASSPLSGYEQYF.

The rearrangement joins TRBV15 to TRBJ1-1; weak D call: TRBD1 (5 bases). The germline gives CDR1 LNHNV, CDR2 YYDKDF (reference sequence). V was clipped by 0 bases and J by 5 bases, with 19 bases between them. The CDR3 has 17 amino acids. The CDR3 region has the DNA TGTGCCACCAGCAGAGAGAGGGGCGGGCAGGGTGGGACTGAAGCTTTCTTT. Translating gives CATSRERGGQGGTEAFF.

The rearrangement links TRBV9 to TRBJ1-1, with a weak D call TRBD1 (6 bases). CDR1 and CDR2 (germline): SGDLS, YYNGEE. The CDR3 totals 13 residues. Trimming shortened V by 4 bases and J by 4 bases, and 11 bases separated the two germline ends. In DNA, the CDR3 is TGTGCCAGCAGCACTGGACAGAGCACTGAAGCTTTCTTT. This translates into CASSTGQSTEAFF.

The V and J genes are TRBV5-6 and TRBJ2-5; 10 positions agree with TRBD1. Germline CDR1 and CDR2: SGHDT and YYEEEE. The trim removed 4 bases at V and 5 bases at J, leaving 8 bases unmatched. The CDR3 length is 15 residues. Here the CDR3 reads CASSTLGGQGETQYF. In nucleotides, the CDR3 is TGTGCCAGCAGCACGTTGGGGGGACAGGGGGAGACCCAGTACTTC.

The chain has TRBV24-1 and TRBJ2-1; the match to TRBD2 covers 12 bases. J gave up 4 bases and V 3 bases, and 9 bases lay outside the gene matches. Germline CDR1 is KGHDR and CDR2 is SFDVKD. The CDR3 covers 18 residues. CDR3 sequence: CATSDGPWGTSGYNEQFF. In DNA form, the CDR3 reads TGTGCCACCAGTGATGGGCCGTGGGGGACTAGCGGGTACAATGAGCAGTTCTTC.

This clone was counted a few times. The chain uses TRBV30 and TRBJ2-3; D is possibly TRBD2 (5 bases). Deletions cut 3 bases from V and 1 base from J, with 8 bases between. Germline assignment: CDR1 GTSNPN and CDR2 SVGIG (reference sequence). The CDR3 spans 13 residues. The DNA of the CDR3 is TGTGCCTGGAGGAGGGCCGGCACAGATACGCAGTATTTT. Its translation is CAWRRAGTDTQYF.

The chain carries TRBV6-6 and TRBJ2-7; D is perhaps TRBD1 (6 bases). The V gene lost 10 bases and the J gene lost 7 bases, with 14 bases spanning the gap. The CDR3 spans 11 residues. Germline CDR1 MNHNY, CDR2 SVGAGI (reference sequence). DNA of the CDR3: TGTGCCACCACCTTCCAGGGGGAGCAGTACTTC. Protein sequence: CATTFQGEQYF.

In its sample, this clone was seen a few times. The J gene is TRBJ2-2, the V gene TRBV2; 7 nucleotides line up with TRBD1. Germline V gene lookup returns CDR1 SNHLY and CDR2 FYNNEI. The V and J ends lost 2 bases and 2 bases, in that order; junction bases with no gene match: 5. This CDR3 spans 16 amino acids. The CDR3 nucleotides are TGTGCCAGCAGTGAACAGGGGGTGGGTAACACCGGGGAGCTGTTTTTT. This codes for CASSEQGVGNTGELFF.

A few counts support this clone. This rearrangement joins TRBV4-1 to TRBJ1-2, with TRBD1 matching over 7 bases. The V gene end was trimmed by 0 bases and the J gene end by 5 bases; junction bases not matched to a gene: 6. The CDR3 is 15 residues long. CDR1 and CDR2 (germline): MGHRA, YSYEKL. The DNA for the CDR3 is TGCGCCAGCAGCCAAGACCCCGTGACAGGGTATGGCTACACCTTC. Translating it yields CASSQDPVTGYGYTF.